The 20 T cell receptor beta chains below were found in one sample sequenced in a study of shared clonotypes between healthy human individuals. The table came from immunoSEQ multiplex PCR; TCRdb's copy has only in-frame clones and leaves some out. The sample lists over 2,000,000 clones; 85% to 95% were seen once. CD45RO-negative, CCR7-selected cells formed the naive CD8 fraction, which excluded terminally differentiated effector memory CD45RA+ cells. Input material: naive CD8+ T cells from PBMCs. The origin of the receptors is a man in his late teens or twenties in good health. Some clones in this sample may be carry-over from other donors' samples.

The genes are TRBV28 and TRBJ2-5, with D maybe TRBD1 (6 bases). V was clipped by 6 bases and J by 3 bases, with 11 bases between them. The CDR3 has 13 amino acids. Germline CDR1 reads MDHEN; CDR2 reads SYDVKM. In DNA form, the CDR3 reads TGTGCCAGCAGCCAGGGGTGGGAAGAGACCCAGTACTTC. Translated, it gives CASSQGWEETQYF.

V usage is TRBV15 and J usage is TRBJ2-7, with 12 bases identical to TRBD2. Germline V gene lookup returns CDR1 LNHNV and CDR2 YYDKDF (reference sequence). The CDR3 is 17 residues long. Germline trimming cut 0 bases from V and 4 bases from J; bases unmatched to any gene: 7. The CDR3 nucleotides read TGTGCCACCAGCAGAGATGGCGGGCTAGCGGGAGGGTACGAGCAGTACTTC. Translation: CATSRDGGLAGGYEQYF.

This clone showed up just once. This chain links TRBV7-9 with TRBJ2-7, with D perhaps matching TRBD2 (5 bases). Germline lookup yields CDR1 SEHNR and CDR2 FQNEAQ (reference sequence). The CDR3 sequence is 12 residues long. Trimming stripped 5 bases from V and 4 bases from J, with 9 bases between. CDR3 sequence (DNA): TGTGCCAGCAGCCCCGAGCGGTACGAGCAGTACTTC. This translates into CASSPERYEQYF.

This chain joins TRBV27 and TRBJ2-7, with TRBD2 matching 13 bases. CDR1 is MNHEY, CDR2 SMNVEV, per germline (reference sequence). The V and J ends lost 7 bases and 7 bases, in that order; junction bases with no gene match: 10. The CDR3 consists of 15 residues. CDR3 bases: TGTGCCAGCAAAGCCTGGACTAGCGGGAGTTGGGAGCAGTACTTC. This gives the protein CASKAWTSGSWEQYF.

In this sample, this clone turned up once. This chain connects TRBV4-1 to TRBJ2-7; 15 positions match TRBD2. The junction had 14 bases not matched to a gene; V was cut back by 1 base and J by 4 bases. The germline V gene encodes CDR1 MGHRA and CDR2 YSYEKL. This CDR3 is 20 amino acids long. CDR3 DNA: TGCGCCAGCAGCCAAGCATATTGGGGACTAGCGGGAGGTCCTGGGTACGAGCAGTACTTC. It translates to CASSQAYWGLAGGPGYEQYF.

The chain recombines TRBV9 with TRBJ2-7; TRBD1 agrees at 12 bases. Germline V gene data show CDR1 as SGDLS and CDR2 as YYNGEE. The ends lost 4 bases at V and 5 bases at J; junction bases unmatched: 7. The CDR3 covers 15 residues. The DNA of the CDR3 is TGTGCCAGCAGCCAATCAGGGACAGGGGGCGACGAGCAGTACTTC. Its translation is CASSQSGTGGDEQYF.

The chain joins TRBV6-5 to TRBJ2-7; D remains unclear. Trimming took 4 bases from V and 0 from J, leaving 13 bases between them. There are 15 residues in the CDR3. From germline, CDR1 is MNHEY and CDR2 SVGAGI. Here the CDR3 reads CASSSVSHSSYEQYF. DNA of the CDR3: TGTGCCAGCAGTTCGGTCAGTCATAGCTCCTACGAGCAGTACTTC.

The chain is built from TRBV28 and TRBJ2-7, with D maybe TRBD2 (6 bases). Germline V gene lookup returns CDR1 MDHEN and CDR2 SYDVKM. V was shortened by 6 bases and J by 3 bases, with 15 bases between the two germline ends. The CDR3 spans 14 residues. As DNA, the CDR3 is TGTGCCAGCAGATCTCCCGGGACTGGCTACGAGCAGTACTTC. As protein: CASRSPGTGYEQYF.

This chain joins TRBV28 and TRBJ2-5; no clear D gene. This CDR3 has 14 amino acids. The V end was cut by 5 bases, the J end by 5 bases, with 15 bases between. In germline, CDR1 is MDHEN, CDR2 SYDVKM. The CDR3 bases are TGTGCCAGCAGTCCCCCAGTCGGGTGGGAGACCCAGTACTTC. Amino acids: CASSPPVGWETQYF.

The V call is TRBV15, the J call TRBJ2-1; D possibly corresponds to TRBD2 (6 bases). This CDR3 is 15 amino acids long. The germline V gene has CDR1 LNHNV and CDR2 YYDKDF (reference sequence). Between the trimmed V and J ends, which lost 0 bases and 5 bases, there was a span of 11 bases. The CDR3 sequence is CATSREGRGHNEQFF. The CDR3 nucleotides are TGTGCCACCAGCAGAGAGGGGCGGGGTCACAATGAGCAGTTCTTC.

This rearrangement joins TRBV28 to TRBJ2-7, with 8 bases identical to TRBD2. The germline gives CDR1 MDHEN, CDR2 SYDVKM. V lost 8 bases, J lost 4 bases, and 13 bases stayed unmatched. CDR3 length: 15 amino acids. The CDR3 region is CASRSGIDGTYEQYF. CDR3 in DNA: TGTGCCAGCCGTAGCGGGATTGACGGGACGTACGAGCAGTACTTC.

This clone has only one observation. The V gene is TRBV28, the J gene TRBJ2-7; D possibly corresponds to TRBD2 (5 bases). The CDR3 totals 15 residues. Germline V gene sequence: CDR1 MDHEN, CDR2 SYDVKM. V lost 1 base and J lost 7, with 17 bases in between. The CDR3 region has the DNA TGTGCCAGCAGTTTATATGGTACGGGATTGGGGGAGCAGTACTTC. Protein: CASSLYGTGLGEQYF.

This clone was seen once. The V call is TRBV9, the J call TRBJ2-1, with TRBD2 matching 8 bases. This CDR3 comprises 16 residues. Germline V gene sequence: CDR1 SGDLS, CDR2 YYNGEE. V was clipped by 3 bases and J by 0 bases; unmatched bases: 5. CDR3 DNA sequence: TGTGCCAGCAGCGCCTCAGCGGGAGACTCCTACAATGAGCAGTTCTTC. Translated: CASSASAGDSYNEQFF.

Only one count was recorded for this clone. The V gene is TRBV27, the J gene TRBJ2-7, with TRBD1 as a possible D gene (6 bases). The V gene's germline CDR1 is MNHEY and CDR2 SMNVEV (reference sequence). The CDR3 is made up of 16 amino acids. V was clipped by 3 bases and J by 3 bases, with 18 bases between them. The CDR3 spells CASSLLSGAFNYEQYF. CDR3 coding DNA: TGTGCCAGCAGTTTGTTATCAGGGGCCTTTAACTACGAGCAGTACTTC.

DNA for the CDR3: TGTGCCAGTATCGGGAGTAGCACAGATACGCAGTATTTT. Protein: CASIGSSTDTQYF. The chain couples TRBV6-5 to TRBJ2-3; perhaps TRBD2 as D (6 bases). CDR1 and CDR2 (germline): MNHEY, SVGAGI. The CDR3 has 13 residues. Between the trimmed V and J ends, which lost 9 bases and 0 bases, there was a span of 10 bases.

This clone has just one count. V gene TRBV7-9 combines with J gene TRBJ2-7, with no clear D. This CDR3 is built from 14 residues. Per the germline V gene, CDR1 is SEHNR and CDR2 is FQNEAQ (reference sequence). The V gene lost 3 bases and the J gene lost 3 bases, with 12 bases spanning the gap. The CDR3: CASSFFDAGYEQYF. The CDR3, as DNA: TGTGCCAGCAGCTTTTTCGACGCTGGCTACGAGCAGTACTTC. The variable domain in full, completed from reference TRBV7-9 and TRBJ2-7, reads DTGVSQNPRHKITKRGQNVTFRCDPISEHNRLYWYRQTLGQGPEFLTYFQNEAQLEKSRLLSDRFSAERPKGSFSTLEIQRTEQGDSAMYLCASSFFDAGYEQYFGPGTRLTVT.

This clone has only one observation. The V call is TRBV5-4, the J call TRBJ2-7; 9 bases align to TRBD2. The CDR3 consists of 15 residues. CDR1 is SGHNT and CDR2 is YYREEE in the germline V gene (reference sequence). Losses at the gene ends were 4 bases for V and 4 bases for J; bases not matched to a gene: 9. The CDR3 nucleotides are TGTGCCAGCAGCCACCCGGATAGCGGGAGATACGAGCAGTACTTC. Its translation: CASSHPDSGRYEQYF.

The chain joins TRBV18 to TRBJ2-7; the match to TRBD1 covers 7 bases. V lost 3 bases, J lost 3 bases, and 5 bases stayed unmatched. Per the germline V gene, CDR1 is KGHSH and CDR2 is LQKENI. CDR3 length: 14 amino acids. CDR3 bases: TGTGCCAGCTCACCGTCCAGGGGGTACTACGAGCAGTACTTC. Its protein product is CASSPSRGYYEQYF. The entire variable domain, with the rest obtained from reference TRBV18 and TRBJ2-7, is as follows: NAGVMQNPRHLVRRRGQEARLRCSPMKGHSHVYWYRQLPEEGLKFMVYLQKENIIDESGMPKERFSAEFPKEGPSILRIQQVVRGDSAAYFCASSPSRGYYEQYFGPGTRLTVT.

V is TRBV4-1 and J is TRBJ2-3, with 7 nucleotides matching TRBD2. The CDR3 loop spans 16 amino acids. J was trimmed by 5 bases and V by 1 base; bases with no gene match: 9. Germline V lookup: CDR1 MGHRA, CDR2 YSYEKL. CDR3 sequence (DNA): TGCGCCAGCAGCCAAGTCGTCGAGCGGGAAGGAGATACGCAGTATTTT. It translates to CASSQVVEREGDTQYF.

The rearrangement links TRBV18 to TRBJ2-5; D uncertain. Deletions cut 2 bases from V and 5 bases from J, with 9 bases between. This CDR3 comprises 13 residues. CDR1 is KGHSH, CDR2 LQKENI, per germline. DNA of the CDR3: TGTGCCAGCTCACCATTATTTCTGGAGACCCAGTACTTC. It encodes CASSPLFLETQYF.